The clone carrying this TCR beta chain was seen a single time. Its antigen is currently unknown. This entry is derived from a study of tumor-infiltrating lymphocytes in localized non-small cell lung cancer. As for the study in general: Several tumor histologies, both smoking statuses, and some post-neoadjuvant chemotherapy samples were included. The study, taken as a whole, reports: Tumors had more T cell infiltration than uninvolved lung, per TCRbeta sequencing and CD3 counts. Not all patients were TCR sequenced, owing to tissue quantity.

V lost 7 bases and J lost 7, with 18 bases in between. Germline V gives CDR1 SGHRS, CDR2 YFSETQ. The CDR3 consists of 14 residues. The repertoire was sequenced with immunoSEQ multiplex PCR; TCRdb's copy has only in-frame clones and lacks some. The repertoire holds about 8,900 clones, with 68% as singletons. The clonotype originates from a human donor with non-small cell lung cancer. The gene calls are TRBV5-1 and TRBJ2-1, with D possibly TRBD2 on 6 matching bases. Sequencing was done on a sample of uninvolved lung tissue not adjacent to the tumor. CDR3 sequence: CASGRMGGDNEQFF. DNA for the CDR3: TGCGCCAGCGGCAGAATGGGGGGTGATAATGAGCAGTTCTTC. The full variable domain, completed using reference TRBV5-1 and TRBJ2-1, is KAGVTQTPRYLIKTRGQQVTLSCSPISGHRSVSWYQQTPGQGLQFLFEYFSETQRNKGNFPGRFSGRQFSNSRSEMNVSTLELGDSALYLCASGRMGGDNEQFFGPGTRLTVL.